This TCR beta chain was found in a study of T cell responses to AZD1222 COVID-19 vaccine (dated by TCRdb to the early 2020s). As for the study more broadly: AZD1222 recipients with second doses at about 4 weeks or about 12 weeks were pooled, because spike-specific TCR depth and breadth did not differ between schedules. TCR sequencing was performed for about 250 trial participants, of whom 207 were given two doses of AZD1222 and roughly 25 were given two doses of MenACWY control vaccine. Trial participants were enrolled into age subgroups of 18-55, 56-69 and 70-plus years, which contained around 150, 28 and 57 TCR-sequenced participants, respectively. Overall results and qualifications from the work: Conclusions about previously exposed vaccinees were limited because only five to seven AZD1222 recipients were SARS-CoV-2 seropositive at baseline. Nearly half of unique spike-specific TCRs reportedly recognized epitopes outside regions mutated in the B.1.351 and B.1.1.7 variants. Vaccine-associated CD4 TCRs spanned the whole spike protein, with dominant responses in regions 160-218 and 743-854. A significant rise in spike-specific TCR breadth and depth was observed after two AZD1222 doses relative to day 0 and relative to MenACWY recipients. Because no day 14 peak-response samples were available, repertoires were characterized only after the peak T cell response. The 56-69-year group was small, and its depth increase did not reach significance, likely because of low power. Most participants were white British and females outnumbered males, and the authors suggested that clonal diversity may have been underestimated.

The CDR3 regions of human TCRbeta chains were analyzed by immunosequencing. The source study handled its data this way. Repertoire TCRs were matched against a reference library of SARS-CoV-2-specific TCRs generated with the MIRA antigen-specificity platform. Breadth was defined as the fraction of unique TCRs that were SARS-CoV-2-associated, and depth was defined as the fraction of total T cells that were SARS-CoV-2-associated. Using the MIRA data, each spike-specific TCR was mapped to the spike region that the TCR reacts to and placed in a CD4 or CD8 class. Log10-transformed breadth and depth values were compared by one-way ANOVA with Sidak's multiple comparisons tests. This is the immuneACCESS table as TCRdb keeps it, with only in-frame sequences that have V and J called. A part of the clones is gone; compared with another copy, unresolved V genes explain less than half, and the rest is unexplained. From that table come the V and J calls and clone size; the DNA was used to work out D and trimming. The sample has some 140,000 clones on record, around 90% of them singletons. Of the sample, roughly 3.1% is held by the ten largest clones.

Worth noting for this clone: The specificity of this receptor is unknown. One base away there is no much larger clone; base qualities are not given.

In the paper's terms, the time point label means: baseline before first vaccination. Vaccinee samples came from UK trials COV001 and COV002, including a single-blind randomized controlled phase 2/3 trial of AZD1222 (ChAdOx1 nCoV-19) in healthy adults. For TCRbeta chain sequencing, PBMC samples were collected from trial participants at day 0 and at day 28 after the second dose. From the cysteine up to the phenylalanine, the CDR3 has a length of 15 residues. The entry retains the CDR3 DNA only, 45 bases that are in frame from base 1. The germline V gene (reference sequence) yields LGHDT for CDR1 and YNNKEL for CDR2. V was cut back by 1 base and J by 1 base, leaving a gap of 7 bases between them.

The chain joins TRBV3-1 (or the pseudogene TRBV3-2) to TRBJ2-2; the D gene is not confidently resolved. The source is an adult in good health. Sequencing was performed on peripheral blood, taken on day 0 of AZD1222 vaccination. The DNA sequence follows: TGTGCCAGCAGCCAAGCGGGTCAGAACACCGGGGAGCTGTTTTTT. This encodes CASSQAGQNTGELFF.